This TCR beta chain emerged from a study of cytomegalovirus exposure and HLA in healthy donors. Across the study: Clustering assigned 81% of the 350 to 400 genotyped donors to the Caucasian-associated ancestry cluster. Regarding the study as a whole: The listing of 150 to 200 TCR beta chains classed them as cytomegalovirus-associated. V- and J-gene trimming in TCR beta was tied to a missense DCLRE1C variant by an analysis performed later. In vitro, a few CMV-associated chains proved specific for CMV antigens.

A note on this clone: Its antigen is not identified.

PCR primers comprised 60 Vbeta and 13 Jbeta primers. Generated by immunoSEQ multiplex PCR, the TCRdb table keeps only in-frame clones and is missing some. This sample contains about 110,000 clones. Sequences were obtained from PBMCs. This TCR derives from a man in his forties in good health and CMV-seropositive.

The CDR3 DNA reads as TGTGCCAGCAGTCCCTCCTACCACAGAATGAACACTGAAGCTTTCTTT. It encodes CASSPSYHRMNTEAFF. V is TRBV27 and J is TRBJ1-1; D unclear. The CDR3 covers 16 residues. Germline assignment: CDR1 MNHEY and CDR2 SMNVEV (reference sequence). The V end was cut by 5 bases, the J end by 0 bases, with 16 bases between.